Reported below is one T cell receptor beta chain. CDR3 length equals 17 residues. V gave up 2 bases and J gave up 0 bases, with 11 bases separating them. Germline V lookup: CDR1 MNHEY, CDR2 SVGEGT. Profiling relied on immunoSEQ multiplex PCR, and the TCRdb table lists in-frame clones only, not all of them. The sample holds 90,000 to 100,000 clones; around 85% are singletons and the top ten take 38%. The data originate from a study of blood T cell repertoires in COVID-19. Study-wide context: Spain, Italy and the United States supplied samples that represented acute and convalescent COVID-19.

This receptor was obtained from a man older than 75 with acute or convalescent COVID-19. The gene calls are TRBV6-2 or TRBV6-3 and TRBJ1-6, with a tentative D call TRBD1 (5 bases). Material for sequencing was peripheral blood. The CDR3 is CASSYRQSSSYNSPLHF. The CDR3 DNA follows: TGTGCCAGCAGTTACCGACAGTCGAGCTCCTATAATTCACCCCTCCACTTT.